This T cell receptor (beta chain) was found in a study of T cell changes during pregnancy in multiple sclerosis. The protocol was immunoSEQ multiplex PCR, while the TCRdb copy is restricted to in-frame clones and leaves out a portion. The sample lists some 110,000 clones; about 93% were seen once. The source of this sequence is a female donor with multiple sclerosis, enrolled in a pregnancy study. The sequencing used peripheral blood, collected in the third trimester of pregnancy.

CDR3: CASSMSRSSNQPQHF. CDR3 nucleotide sequence: TGTGCCAGTAGTATGTCCAGATCTAGCAATCAGCCCCAGCATTTT. The rearrangement joins TRBV19 to TRBJ1-5; no firm D call. The CDR3 has 15 amino acids. Germline lookup yields CDR1 LNHDA and CDR2 SQIVND (reference sequence). V was clipped by 3 bases and J by 0 bases, with 9 bases between them.